Shown below are 3 T cell receptor beta chains from a single sample sequenced in a study of regulatory T cells in long-lasting Graves disease. Specified time point: newly diagnosed GD, antithyroid drugs for less than 3 months. There was RNA extracted from PBMCs, and the TCR library was made from it. Through Arm-PCR of CDR3 regions and iRepertoire HTBI primers, TCR beta libraries were built. Via MiXCR, TCRdb re-called the multiplex PCR reads, giving one row per CDR3 protein. Of about 320,000 distinct CDR3 sequences detected, over 15% appear once; the ten largest clones hold less than 40%. This material consisted of peripheral blood mononuclear cells (PBMCs), taken at new diagnosis, from a patient treated with antithyroid drugs. These receptors originate from a female donor with Graves disease.

This clonotype showed up many times. The CDR3 sequence is CASTLGRSEQYF. The CDR3 nucleotides are TGTGCCAGCACCCTAGGCAGGTCGGAGCAGTACTTC. The V and J genes are TRBV11-2 and TRBJ2-7; no clear D. Between the trimmed V and J ends, which lost 7 bases and 7 bases, there was a span of 14 bases. The germline V gene encodes CDR1 SGHAT and CDR2 FQNNGV. The CDR3 is 12 amino acids. The variable domain in full, with the rest retrieved from reference TRBV11-2 and TRBJ2-7, is EAGVAQSPRYKIIEKRQSVAFWCNPISGHATLYWYQQILGQGPKLLIQFQNNGVVDDSQLPKDRFSAERLKGVDSTLKIQPAKLEDSAVYLCASTLGRSEQYFGPGTRLTVT.

This clonotype was recorded many times. The rearrangement uses TRBV12-3 or TRBV12-4 and TRBJ2-1; TRBD2 aligns across 13 bases. V gave up 5 bases and J gave up 8 bases; unmatched junction bases: 6. The CDR3 runs to 15 residues. For the CDR3, the DNA is TGTGCCAGCAGTGACGGGACTAGCGGGATCGATGAGCAGTTCTTC. Encoded protein: CASSDGTSGIDEQFF.

This clonotype is a singleton in its sample. This rearrangement joins TRBV19 to TRBJ2-6; D perhaps matches TRBD2 (7 bases). Trimming pared 5 bases from V and 0 bases from J, leaving 20 bases between. The CDR3 is 19 residues long. CDR1 and CDR2 (germline): LNHDA, SQIVND (reference sequence). CDR3 loop: CASSATGKGGFSGANVLTF. CDR3 DNA: TGTGCCAGTAGTGCAACAGGAAAGGGGGGGTTCTCTGGGGCCAACGTCCTGACTTTC. Based on the CDR3 plus reference TRBV19 and TRBJ2-6, the full variable domain is DGGITQSPKYLFRKEGQNVTLSCEQNLNHDAMYWYRQDPGQGLRLIYYSQIVNDFQKGDIAEGYSVSREKKESFPLTVTSAQKNPTAFYLCASSATGKGGFSGANVLTFGAGSRLTVL.